This section outlines one TCR beta chain sequence together with its context. Its binding antigen is unknown. Base qualities are not at hand, and no much larger clone is one base apart. The immunoSEQ Assay, a bias-controlled multiplex PCR, was used to amplify TCRbeta CDR3 regions from genomic DNA. From the authors' description of their analysis: Within the assay, amplification of reference gene primers was used to estimate how many nucleated cells each sample contained. Sequence reads were collapsed and filtered to measure the absolute abundance of every unique TCRbeta CDR3 rearrangement. For each sample, productive Simpson clonality was calculated by taking the square root of Simpson's diversity index across productive rearrangements. This immuneACCESS table, as held by TCRdb, lists in-frame sequences with V and J called but not all clones. Of the missing ones, under half trace to an unresolved V gene in checked studies; the others have no known cause. From that table come the V and J calls and clone size; the DNA was used to work out D and trimming. The sample table contains about 25,000 clones; only one count was recorded for around 86% of them. Together, the top ten hold 6.5% of the sample.

Including cysteine and phenylalanine, the CDR3 has 15 amino acids. Only CDR3 DNA remains: 45 bases, in frame from the first base. CDR1 and CDR2 (LNHDA, SQIVND) derive from the germline V gene (reference sequence). Trimmed from V: 5 bases; trimmed from J: 5 bases; junction bases lacking a gene match: 8. Collaborating institutions collected whole blood in K2EDTA tubes following their own protocols. For TCRbeta analysis, collaborators shipped samples in one of three forms: frozen whole blood, isolated PBMCs, or DNA extracted from either of those sample types. The sample belongs to a study of blood T cell repertoires in COVID-19 (dated by TCRdb to the early 2020s). Concerning the study at large: Samples from collaborators originated in the United States, Italy and Spain and spanned both the acute and convalescent phases of COVID-19. The prospective study material was composed of cDNA or gDNA derived from T cells, B-cell-depleted T cells, or PBMCs. The dataset comprised deeply sampled blood TCRbeta repertoires from subjects exposed to, actively infected with, or recovered from COVID-19. The repertoires were made available in a free public database intended to serve as a resource for research on the immune response to SARS-CoV-2. The samples were drawn from the first 160 participants of the ongoing ImmuneRACE study and from 1,254 subjects provided by 6 global collaborators. A de-identified subject ID, COVID-19 status, age in years and sex were almost always included in the sample metadata. HLA class I and class II types, where available, came from metadata supplied by the sample provider rather than from assay-based typing. Summary of the overall study and its limitations: The quantity of clinical and demographic metadata differed by source and by participant and was supplied without curation.

Sequencing used peripheral blood. The rearranged segments are TRBV19 and TRBJ2-3; 9 middle bases align to TRBD1. The receptor was derived from a man aged 65-85 years with acute or convalescent COVID-19. CDR3 protein: CASSANRGRGDTQYF. The DNA sequence reads TGTGCCAGTAGTGCAAACAGGGGGCGGGGAGATACGCAGTATTTT.